This T cell receptor (beta chain) appears in the sequencing data of a study of T cell repertoires in cytomegalovirus infection. Study in general: In the study, CMV epitopes included recently identified HLA-C-restricted and well-studied HLA-B-restricted ones. Both CMV infection and a matching HLA type were indicated by public TCR beta signatures. Study findings and constraints: Ex vivo responses were dominated by HLA-C-restricted CMV-specific TCR beta clonotypes. Of the TCR beta families, the public ones yielded a cumulative frequency that identified carriers of CMV plus the relevant HLA.

V dropped 4 bases and J dropped 3 bases, with 18 bases sitting between them. The CDR3 is 16 amino acids. The germline CDR1 and CDR2 sequences are SGHDT and YYEEEE. TCRdb fed the reads into MiXCR, producing one record per CDR3 protein. The table has around 750,000 distinct CDR3 sequences, about 33% seen once; the top ten hold under 15%. With regard to this clonotype: Its target is unknown.

This TCR was recovered from a human donor in good health (CMV status not recorded). Some clones in this sample may be carry-over from other donors' samples. This specimen was cultured CD8+ T cells from PBMCs, taken from culture after CMV antigen stimulation. This chain uses TRBV5-6 with TRBJ2-3, with TRBD1 as a possible D gene (6 bases). CDR3 DNA sequence: TGTGCCAGCAGCATCGGACAGAAGAGGAGGACAGATACGCAGTATTTT. Its protein is CASSIGQKRRTDTQYF. The complete variable domain, with remaining parts taken from reference TRBV5-6 and TRBJ2-3, reads DAGVTQSPTHLIKTRGQQVTLRCSPKSGHDTVSWYQQALGQGPQFIFQYYEEEERQRGNFPDRFSGHQFPNYSSELNVNALLLGDSALYLCASSIGQKRRTDTQYFGPGTRLTVL.